Listed here are 18 T cell receptor beta chains from one sample, sequenced in a study of blood T cell repertoires in COVID-19. Clones were sequenced by immunoSEQ multiplex PCR, and TCRdb holds only the in-frame ones, with some missing. The repertoire consists of around 32,000 clones, with around 91% occurring once and the leading ten covering approximately 1%. Sequencing input: peripheral blood. These receptors all stem from a man between 65 and 85 years old with active or convalescent COVID-19.

The chain is built from TRBV19 and TRBJ2-7; D ambiguous. With 5 bases removed from V and 2 bases from J, the gap between germline ends came to 10 bases. Germline CDR1 is LNHDA and CDR2 is SQIVND (reference sequence). The CDR3 sequence is 13 residues long. The CDR3 DNA reads TGTGCCAGTAGTTTAGCCGGTCCCTACGAGCAGTACTTC. Its translation: CASSLAGPYEQYF.

The J gene is TRBJ2-7, the V gene TRBV5-1; D call uncertain. CDR3 length equals 14 residues. With 0 bases removed from V and 1 base from J, the gap between germline ends came to 8 bases. The germline gives CDR1 SGHRS, CDR2 YFSETQ. Written as DNA, the CDR3 is TGCGCCAGCAGCTTGGTCCCAGATTCCTACGAGCAGTACTTC. Encoded protein: CASSLVPDSYEQYF.

J is TRBJ1-3 and V is TRBV12-3 or TRBV12-4; no clear D gene. Trimming left V 5 bases short and J 0 bases short, with 5 bases between. The CDR3 has 13 amino acids. CDR3 loop: CASSLSSGNTIYF. The CDR3 DNA reads as TGTGCCAGCAGTCTAAGCTCTGGAAACACCATATATTTT.

The chain recombines TRBV5-1 with TRBJ1-1; D remains unclear. This CDR3 region has 13 residues. Looked up from germline, CDR1 is SGHRS and CDR2 is YFSETQ. V lost 1 base, J lost 3 bases, and 7 bases lay in between. CDR3 residues: CASSLKLDTEAFF. The CDR3 DNA follows: TGCGCCAGCAGCTTGAAACTTGACACTGAAGCTTTCTTT.

The chain couples TRBV20-1 to TRBJ1-1; no clear D gene. This CDR3 region has 11 residues. V was trimmed by 5 bases and J by 6 bases, leaving 10 bases between them. Looked up from germline, CDR1 is DFQATT and CDR2 is SNEGSKA (reference sequence). For the CDR3, the DNA is TGCAGTGCTGGCCGAGGGTCTGAAGCTTTCTTT. Translating gives CSAGRGSEAFF.

V gene TRBV7-9 combines with J gene TRBJ2-7; tentative D call: TRBD1 (5 bases). The CDR3 extends over 15 amino acids. Trimming removed 5 bases from V and 5 bases from J, with 19 bases in between. Germline V lookup: CDR1 SEHNR, CDR2 FQNEAQ (reference sequence). CDR3 in amino acids: CASSDGHRLGHEQYF. The CDR3 DNA reads as TGTGCCAGCAGCGACGGCCACAGGCTTGGCCACGAGCAGTACTTC. The full variable domain, its missing parts supplied by reference TRBV7-9 and TRBJ2-7, is DTGVSQNPRHKITKRGQNVTFRCDPISEHNRLYWYRQTLGQGPEFLTYFQNEAQLEKSRLLSDRFSAERPKGSFSTLEIQRTEQGDSAMYLCASSDGHRLGHEQYFGPGTRLTVT.

This chain links TRBV28 with TRBJ2-7; D is possibly TRBD2 (5 bases). CDR1 and CDR2 from the germline V gene are MDHEN and SYDVKM. Trimming removed 2 bases at V and 4 bases at J, with 6 bases between. CDR3 length equals 12 residues. The CDR3, as DNA: TGTGCCAGCAGTTTAGCGGGTTACGAGCAGTACTTC. Protein sequence: CASSLAGYEQYF. The complete variable domain, with remaining parts taken from reference TRBV28 and TRBJ2-7, reads DVKVTQSSRYLVKRTGEKVFLECVQDMDHENMFWYRQDPGLGLRLIYFSYDVKMKEKGDIPEGYSVSREKKERFSLILESASTNQTSMYLCASSLAGYEQYFGPGTRLTVT.

Concerning this clone: At the DNA level, this CDR3 is encoded by other sequences in the same sample as well. The chain joins TRBV5-6 to TRBJ1-2, with D perhaps matching TRBD1 (6 bases). Trimming removed 1 base from V and 3 bases from J, with 7 bases in between. Germline values: CDR1 SGHDT, CDR2 YYEEEE. CDR3 size: 13 residues. The CDR3 DNA reads TGTGCCAGCAGCTTGCAGGGGTACTATGGCTACACCTTC. Its translation is CASSLQGYYGYTF. The entire variable domain, with the rest obtained from reference TRBV5-6 and TRBJ1-2, is as follows: DAGVTQSPTHLIKTRGQQVTLRCSPKSGHDTVSWYQQALGQGPQFIFQYYEEEERQRGNFPDRFSGHQFPNYSSELNVNALLLGDSALYLCASSLQGYYGYTFGSGTRLTVV.

This chain uses TRBV7-3 with TRBJ2-3; 8 bases agree with TRBD2. The CDR3 totals 13 residues. V dropped 9 bases and J dropped 2; count of bases not matched to a gene: 4. Germline assignment: CDR1 SGHTA and CDR2 FQGTGA. The CDR3 protein is CASRGGYTDTQYF. The CDR3, as DNA: TGTGCCAGTCGGGGGGGCTACACAGATACGCAGTATTTT.

V usage is TRBV27 and J usage is TRBJ1-1; TRBD1 is a possible D gene (5 bases). Germline V gene lookup returns CDR1 MNHEY and CDR2 SMNVEV (reference sequence). V was pared by 2 bases and J by 5 bases, with 12 bases between. CDR3 length equals 14 residues. CDR3 nucleotide sequence: TGTGCCAGCAGTTTAAACCAGGGTGGGACTGAAGCTTTCTTT. Protein: CASSLNQGGTEAFF.

The chain recombines TRBV28 with TRBJ1-2, with unresolved D. This CDR3 comprises 14 residues. Germline CDR1 and CDR2: MDHEN and SYDVKM. Trimming took off 10 bases at V and 5 bases at J, with 20 bases between the two ends. The DNA of the CDR3 is TGTGCCACCCGCTGGAGGGTTGTACCTTATGGCTACACCTTC. Its translation is CATRWRVVPYGYTF.

This clone came up once. The V call is TRBV11-2, the J call TRBJ1-2; D is uncertain. Trimming left V 8 bases short and J 8 bases short, with 18 bases between. Germline assignment: CDR1 SGHAT and CDR2 FQNNGV. The CDR3 is 13 residues long. The DNA for the CDR3 is TGTGCCAGCTCCCCGAGGGCAGATCTCGGCTACACCTTC. Translation gives CASSPRADLGYTF.

The chain has TRBV7-2 and TRBJ1-1; D is ambiguous. Germline CDR1 and CDR2: SGHTA and FQGNSA. The CDR3 consists of 13 residues. V shed 4 bases and J shed 2 bases, with 8 bases lying between them. The CDR3: CASSSTINTEAFF. DNA of the CDR3: TGTGCCAGCAGCTCCACTATAAACACTGAAGCTTTCTTT.

This sequence joins TRBV19 and TRBJ1-1, with D perhaps matching TRBD1 (6 bases). The CDR3 totals 15 residues. Per the germline V gene, CDR1 is LNHDA and CDR2 is SQIVND (reference sequence). The V end lost 4 bases, the J end lost 4 bases, and 16 bases lay between the germline ends. CDR3 DNA sequence: TGTGCCAGTAGTACCACAGGGTGGGGGGGCACTGAAGCTTTCTTT. This encodes CASSTTGWGGTEAFF.

The V gene is TRBV28, the J gene TRBJ1-5, with 7 bases fitting TRBD1. Looked up from germline, CDR1 is MDHEN and CDR2 is SYDVKM. The CDR3 consists of 14 residues. V lost 5 bases, J lost 15 bases, and 16 bases stayed unmatched. This CDR3 reads CASSPGTVRGIGHF. In nucleotides, the CDR3 is TGTGCCAGCAGTCCCGGGACAGTGAGGGGAATTGGGCATTTT.

The rearrangement links TRBV2 to TRBJ2-3; TRBD2 agrees at 7 bases. The ends lost 4 bases at V and 5 bases at J; junction bases unmatched: 3. The CDR3 has 13 amino acids. Germline assignment: CDR1 SNHLY and CDR2 FYNNEI. This CDR3 is CASSGGGEDTQYF. The CDR3 nucleotides are TGTGCCAGCAGTGGTGGGGGGGAAGATACGCAGTATTTT.

This clone was counted once. This chain uses TRBV5-5 with TRBJ2-5; weak D call: TRBD1 (5 bases). This CDR3 has 15 amino acids. Germline CDR1 SGHKS, CDR2 YYEKEE (reference sequence). Trimming left V 4 bases short and J 2 bases short, with 15 bases between. This CDR3 reads CASSNTKGVQETQYF. CDR3 bases: TGTGCCAGCAGCAATACAAAAGGGGTACAAGAGACCCAGTACTTC.

The chain has TRBV2 and TRBJ1-2; 11 nucleotides align to TRBD1. V lost 10 bases and J lost 7; bases outside the gene matches: 8. The CDR3 contains 13 residues. The V gene's germline CDR1 is SNHLY and CDR2 FYNNEI. In nucleotides, the CDR3 is TGTGCCACCGGGGGACAGGGGGTAATTGGCTACACCTTC. Amino acids: CATGGQGVIGYTF.